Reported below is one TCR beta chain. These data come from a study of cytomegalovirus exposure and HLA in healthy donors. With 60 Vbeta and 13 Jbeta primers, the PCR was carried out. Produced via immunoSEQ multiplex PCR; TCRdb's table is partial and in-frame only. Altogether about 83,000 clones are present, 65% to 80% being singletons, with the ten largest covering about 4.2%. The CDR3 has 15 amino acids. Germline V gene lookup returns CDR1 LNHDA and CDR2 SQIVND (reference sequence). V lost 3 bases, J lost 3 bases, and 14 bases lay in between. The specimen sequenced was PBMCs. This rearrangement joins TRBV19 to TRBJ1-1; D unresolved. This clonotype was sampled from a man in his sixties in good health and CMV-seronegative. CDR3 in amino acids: CASSIGGRSDTEAFF. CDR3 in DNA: TGTGCCAGTAGTATCGGAGGCAGGTCGGACACTGAAGCTTTCTTT.